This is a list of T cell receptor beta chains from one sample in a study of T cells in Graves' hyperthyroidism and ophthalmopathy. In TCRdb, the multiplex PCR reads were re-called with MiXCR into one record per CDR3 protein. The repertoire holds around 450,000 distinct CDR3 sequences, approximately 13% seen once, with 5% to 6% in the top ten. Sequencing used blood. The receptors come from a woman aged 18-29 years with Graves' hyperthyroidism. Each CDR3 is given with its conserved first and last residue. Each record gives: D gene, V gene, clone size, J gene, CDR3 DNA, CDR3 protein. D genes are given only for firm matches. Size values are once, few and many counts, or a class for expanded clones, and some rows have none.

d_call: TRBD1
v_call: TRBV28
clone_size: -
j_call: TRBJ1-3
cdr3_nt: TGTGCCAGCAGTGCGGGAGGGACAGGGGAATGGACCATATATTTT
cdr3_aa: CASSAGGTGEWTIYF

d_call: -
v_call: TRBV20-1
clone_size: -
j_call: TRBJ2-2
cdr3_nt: TGCAGTGCCGCCCCCGGAGGAGGGAACACCCCGAACACCGGGGAGCTGTTTTTT
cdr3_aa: CSAAPGGGNTPNTGELFF

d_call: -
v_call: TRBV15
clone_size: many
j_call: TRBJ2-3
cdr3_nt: TGTGCCACCAGCAGAGATCAAGATACGCAGTATTTT
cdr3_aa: CATSRDQDTQYF

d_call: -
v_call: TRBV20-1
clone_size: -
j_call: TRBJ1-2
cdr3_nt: TGCAGTGCTAGTCGGCGGTCGCCCTATGGCTACACCTTC
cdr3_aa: CSASRRSPYGYTF

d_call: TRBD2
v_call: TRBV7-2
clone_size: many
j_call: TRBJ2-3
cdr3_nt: TGTGCCAGCAGCTCGAGGACTAGAGATCCAGATACGCAGTATTTT
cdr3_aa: CASSSRTRDPDTQYF

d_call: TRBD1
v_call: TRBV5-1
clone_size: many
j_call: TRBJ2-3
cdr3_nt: TGCGCCAGCAGCCCAGGACAGGGTTTGATAGATACGCAGTATTTT
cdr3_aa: CASSPGQGLIDTQYF

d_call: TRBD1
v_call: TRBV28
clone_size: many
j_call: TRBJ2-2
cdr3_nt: TGTGCCAGCAGTTTCCCTGGACAGGGAGGCACCGGGGAGCTGTTTTTT
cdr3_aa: CASSFPGQGGTGELFF

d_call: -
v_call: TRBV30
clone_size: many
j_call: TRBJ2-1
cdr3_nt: TGTGCCTGGAGCTGGGGCGGTGAGCAGTTCTTC
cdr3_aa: CAWSWGGEQFF

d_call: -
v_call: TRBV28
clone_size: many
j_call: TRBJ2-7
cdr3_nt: TGTGCCAGCAGTGCCTCCGGGACCTCCTACGAGCAGTACTTC
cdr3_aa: CASSASGTSYEQYF

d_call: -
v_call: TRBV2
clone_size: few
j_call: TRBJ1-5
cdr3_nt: TGTGCCAGCAGTGATCGGGGAGTTACCAATCAGCCCCAGCATTTT
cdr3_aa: CASSDRGVTNQPQHF

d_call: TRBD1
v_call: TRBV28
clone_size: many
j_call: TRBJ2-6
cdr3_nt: TGTGCCAGCAGTGCCTGGACAGGTTCTGGGGCCAACGTCCTGACTTTC
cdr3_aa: CASSAWTGSGANVLTF

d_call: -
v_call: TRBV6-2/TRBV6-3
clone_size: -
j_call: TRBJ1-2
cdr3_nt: TGTGCCAGCAGTCCTGGACAGTCTCGGGGCTACACCTTC
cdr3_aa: CASSPGQSRGYTF

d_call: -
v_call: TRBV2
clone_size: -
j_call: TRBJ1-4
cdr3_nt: TGTGCCAGCAGTGAACGGGTGTCGGACAGTGCAAATGAAAAACTGTTTTTT
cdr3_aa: CASSERVSDSANEKLFF

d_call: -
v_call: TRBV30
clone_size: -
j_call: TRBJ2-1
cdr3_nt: TGTGCCTGGACTAGGGGGTACAATGAGCAGTTCTTC
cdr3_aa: CAWTRGYNEQFF

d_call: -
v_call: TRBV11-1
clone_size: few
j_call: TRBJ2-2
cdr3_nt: TGTGCCAGCAGCTTAGCGGGACCTGGCGGGAGGGAGCTGTTTTTT
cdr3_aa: CASSLAGPGGRELFF

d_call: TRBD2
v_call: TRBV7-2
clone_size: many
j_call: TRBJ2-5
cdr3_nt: TGTGCCAGCAGCTTAGATTGGGCGGGAGACCCGTTCTTC
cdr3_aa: CASSLDWAGDPFF

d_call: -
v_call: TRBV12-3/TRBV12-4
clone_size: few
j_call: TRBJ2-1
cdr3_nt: TGTGCCAGCAGTTTCAGCGGGCGGACATACAATGAGCAGTTCTTC
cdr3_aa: CASSFSGRTYNEQFF

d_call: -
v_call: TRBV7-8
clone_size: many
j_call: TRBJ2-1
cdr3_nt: TGTGCCAGCAGCTTAGGGGGGCGGGAGACTGAGCAGTTCTTC
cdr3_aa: CASSLGGRETEQFF

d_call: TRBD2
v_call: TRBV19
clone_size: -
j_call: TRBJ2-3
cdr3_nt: TGTGCCAGTAGTACCTTCCGGGGACTAGCGGTTAGCACAGATACGCAGTATTTT
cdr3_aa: CASSTFRGLAVSTDTQYF

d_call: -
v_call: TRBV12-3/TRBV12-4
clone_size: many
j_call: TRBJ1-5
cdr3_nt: TGTGCCAGCAGTTTAGCCGAGGGGCCTCAGCCCCAGCATTTT
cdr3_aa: CASSLAEGPQPQHF

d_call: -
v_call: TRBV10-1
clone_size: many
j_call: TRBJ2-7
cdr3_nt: TGCGCCAGCAGTGAGGGCCCGCGGCGCGAGCAGTACTTC
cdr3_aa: CASSEGPRREQYF

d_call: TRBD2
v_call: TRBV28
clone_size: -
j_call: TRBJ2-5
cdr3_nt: TGTGCCAGCAGTTTCGACCGGGGACTAGCGGGAGGGTACCAAGAGACCCAGTACTTC
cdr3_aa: CASSFDRGLAGGYQETQYF

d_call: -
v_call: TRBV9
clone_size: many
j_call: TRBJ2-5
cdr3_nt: TGTGCCAGCAGCGTAGCGAAGGGGAGTCCGGAGACCCAGTACTTC
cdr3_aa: CASSVAKGSPETQYF

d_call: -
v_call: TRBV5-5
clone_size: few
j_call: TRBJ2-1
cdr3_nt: TGTGCCAGCAGCTGGGACTATGAGCAGTTCTTC
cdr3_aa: CASSWDYEQFF

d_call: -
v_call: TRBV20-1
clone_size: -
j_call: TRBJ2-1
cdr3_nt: TGCAGTGCTAGAGTTCCGCGACTGGAGACACACAATGAGCAGTTCTTC
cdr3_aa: CSARVPRLETHNEQFF

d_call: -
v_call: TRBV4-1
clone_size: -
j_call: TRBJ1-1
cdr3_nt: TGCGCCAGCAGCCAAGTTCCTGGAGGGTGGGCCACTGAAGCTTTCTTT
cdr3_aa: CASSQVPGGWATEAFF

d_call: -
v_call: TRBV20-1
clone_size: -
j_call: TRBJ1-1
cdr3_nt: TGCAGTGCAGACTCTGGTCAAGGGCTTTCTGAAGCTTTCTTT
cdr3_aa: CSADSGQGLSEAFF

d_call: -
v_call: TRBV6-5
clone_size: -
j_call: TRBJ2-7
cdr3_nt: TGTGCCAGCAGTTCCGCCGGGGTCTATTCCGAGCAGTACTTC
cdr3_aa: CASSSAGVYSEQYF

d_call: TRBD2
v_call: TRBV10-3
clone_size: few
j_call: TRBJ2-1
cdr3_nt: TGTGCCACCGTTAGCGGGGACAATGAGCAGTTCTTC
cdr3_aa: CATVSGDNEQFF

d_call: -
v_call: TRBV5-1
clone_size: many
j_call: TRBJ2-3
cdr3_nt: TGCGCCAGCAGTAAACCGGGGGAAGATACGCAGTATTTT
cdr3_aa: CASSKPGEDTQYF

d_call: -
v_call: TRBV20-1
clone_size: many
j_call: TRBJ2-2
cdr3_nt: TGCAGTGCTAGAGATCGAAGGGGGTGGACCGGGGAGCTGTTTTTT
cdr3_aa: CSARDRRGWTGELFF

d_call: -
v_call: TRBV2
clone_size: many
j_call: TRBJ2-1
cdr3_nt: TGTGCCAGCACCGCGTTAGGTGGGTCTAATGAGCAGTTCTTC
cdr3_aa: CASTALGGSNEQFF

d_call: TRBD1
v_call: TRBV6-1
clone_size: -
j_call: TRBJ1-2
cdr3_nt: TGTGCCAGCAGAGGACAGGTCGAGGGCTACACCTTC
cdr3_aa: CASRGQVEGYTF

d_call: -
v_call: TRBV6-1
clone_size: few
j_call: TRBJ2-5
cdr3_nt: TGTGCCAGCAGGTCATGGGAGACCCAGTACTTC
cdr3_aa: CASRSWETQYF

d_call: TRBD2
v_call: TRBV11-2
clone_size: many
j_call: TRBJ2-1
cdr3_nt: TGTGCCAGCAGCTTGAGACTAGCGGGAGCTAATGAGCAGTTCTTC
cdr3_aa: CASSLRLAGANEQFF

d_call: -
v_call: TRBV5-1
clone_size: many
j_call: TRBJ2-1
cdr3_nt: TGCGCCAGCAGCTTGGGGGGGAGGTTCGATGAGCAGTTCTTC
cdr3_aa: CASSLGGRFDEQFF

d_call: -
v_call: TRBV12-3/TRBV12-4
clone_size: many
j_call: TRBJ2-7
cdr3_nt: TGTGCCAGCAGTACCCCGAGGGGTGGTGGCGAGCAGTACTTC
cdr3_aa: CASSTPRGGGEQYF

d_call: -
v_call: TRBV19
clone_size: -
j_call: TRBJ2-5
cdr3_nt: TGTGCCAGTAGTATAGAGGGGGTCCGAGGGGTGGGAGAGACCCAGTACTTC
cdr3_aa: CASSIEGVRGVGETQYF

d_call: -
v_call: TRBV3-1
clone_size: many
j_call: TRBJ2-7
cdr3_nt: TGTGCCAGCAGCCCTCTCGGAGGGGACCGGGAGCAGTACTTC
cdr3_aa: CASSPLGGDREQYF

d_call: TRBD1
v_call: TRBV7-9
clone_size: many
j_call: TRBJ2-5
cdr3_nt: TGTGCCAGCACCCTCCGGACAGGGGAGGAGACCCAGTACTTC
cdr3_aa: CASTLRTGEETQYF

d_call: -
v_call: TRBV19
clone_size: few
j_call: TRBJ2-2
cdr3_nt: TGTGCCAGTAGTATTCGAAGTCAAGGCACCGGGGAGCTGTTTTTT
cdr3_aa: CASSIRSQGTGELFF

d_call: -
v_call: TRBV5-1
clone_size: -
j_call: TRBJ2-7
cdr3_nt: TGCGCCAGCAGCTGGGGGTGGGGGAACCCCTACGAGCAGTACTTC
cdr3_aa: CASSWGWGNPYEQYF

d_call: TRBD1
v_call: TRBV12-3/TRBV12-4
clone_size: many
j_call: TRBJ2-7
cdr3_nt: TGTGCCAGCAGCGTGGGACAGGCCTCTACCTACGAGCAGTACTTC
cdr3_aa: CASSVGQASTYEQYF